This T cell receptor beta chain was sequenced for a study of shared clonotypes between healthy human individuals. This clone was counted between two and nine times. Its antigen is currently unknown. Study-wide findings and caveats: The diversity represented, both genetic and in exposure history, was limited by few donors. Among several donors, roughly 5% of naive CD4 clonotypes were found in common.

Sequenced by immunoSEQ multiplex PCR; TCRdb stores in-frame clones only, minus some. Altogether about 2 million clones are present, about 95% being singletons, with the ten largest covering less than 1.5%. Naive CD8 cells comprised CD45RO-negative, CCR7-positively selected cells, excluding terminally differentiated effector memory CD45RA+ cells. Sequenced input: naive CD8+ T cells sorted from blood. This TCR was recovered from a man younger than 35 in good health.

CDR3 coding DNA: TGCGCCAGCAGCCCAACGGGACAGGCTAATTCACCCCTCCACTTT. It specifies CASSPTGQANSPLHF. The V and J genes are TRBV5-1 and TRBJ1-6; 8 bases map to TRBD1. V lost 4 bases to trimming and J lost 6 bases; unmatched junction nucleotides: 6. The CDR3 has 15 residues. Germline V gene sequence: CDR1 SGHRS, CDR2 YFSETQ.